This T cell receptor (beta chain) was obtained from a study of T-cell reconstitution after alpha-beta-depleted transplantation in children. This CDR3 spans 16 amino acids. CDR1 is LNHDA and CDR2 is SQIVND in the germline V gene (reference sequence). Between the trimmed V and J ends, which lost 6 bases and 5 bases, there was a span of 17 bases. This clonotype occurred a few times. Unique molecular identifiers were incorporated into the prepared TCRbeta library. In TCRdb, the PCR reads were re-called with MiXCR into one record per CDR3 protein. The table shows hundreds of thousands of distinct CDR3 sequences, with around 9.6% occurring only once.

Sample: PBMCs from the stem cell graft donor, taken from the stem cell graft. The sequence came from a human donor who donated a stem cell graft to a child with acute lymphoblastic leukemia. The V gene is TRBV19, the J gene TRBJ1-6; perhaps TRBD1 as D (5 bases). CDR3 DNA: TGTGCCAGTAGGACGACAGACTATGTCGATAATTCACCCCTCCACTTT. Amino acids: CASRTTDYVDNSPLHF.